This record looks at one T cell receptor (beta chain) sequence and its context. The antigen is not known. This record comes from a study of shared clonotypes between healthy human individuals. Overall study results and limits: Four donors shared about 4.5% of their naive CD4 clonotypes.

Libraries were prepared by immunoSEQ multiplex PCR; TCRdb keeps only in-frame clonotypes and omits some of them. The sample lists more than 2 million clones; approximately 96% were seen once. Donors were healthy HIV-negative adults without recently reported acute infections or vaccinations. The sample consisted of naive CD4+ T cells sorted from blood. Described subset: CD45RA+ positively selected. The sequence derives from a man in his late teens or twenties in good health.

The DNA of the CDR3 is TGTGCCAGCAGCCGCGAGGGGGGGGCTAAGCAGTACTTC. It yields the protein CASSREGGAKQYF. The gene calls are TRBV6-5 and TRBJ2-7; possibly TRBD2 for D (7 bases). The CDR3 length is 13 residues. Trimming shortened V by 6 bases and J by 8 bases, and 17 bases separated the two germline ends. Per germline, CDR1 MNHEY and CDR2 SVGAGI.